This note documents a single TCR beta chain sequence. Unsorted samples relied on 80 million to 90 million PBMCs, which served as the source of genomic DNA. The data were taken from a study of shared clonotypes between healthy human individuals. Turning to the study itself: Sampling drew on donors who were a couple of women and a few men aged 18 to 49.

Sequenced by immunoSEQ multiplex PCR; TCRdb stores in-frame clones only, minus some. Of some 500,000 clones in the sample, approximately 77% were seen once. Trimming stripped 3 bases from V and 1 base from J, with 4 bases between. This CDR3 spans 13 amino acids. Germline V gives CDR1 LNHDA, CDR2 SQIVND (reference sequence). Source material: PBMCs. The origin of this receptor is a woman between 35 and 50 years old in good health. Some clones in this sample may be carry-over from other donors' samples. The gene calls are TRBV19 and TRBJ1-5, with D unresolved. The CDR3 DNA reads TGTGCCAGTAGTATGGGGAGCAATCAGCCCCAGCATTTT. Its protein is CASSMGSNQPQHF.